Presented here are 23 T cell receptor beta chains from one specimen sequenced in a study of blood T cell repertoires in COVID-19. The data were produced by immunoSEQ multiplex PCR, yet TCRdb's version contains in-frame clones alone and is incomplete. The sample records roughly 200,000 clones, around nine tenths being singletons. The sequencing sample was made of PBMCs or T cells enriched from blood (not recorded which). These receptors were taken from a man aged 25-45 years in a cohort exposed to, infected with or recovered from COVID-19 (not recorded which).

The gene calls are TRBV6-5 and TRBJ1-1; D is possibly TRBD1 (6 bases). With 6 bases removed from V and 1 base from J, the gap between germline ends came to 12 bases. Germline assignment: CDR1 MNHEY and CDR2 SVGAGI. The CDR3 is 14 residues long. This CDR3 is CASRRDRRNTEAFF. In DNA, the CDR3 is TGTGCCAGCAGACGCGACAGGAGGAACACTGAAGCTTTCTTT.

Details on this clone: This same CDR3 is encoded by further DNA sequences in the sample. This sequence joins TRBV5-1 and TRBJ2-7; a weak D match, TRBD2 (6 bases). Germline V gene data show CDR1 as SGHRS and CDR2 as YFSETQ. CDR3 length: 15 amino acids. Trimming took off 0 bases at V and 7 bases at J, with 17 bases between the two ends. CDR3 bases: TGCGCCAGCAGCTTGGGTGCCAAAGGGACTGGAGAGCAGTACTTC. Amino acid sequence: CASSLGAKGTGEQYF.

The rearrangement uses TRBV10-3 and TRBJ2-1; 9 bases line up with TRBD2. The CDR3 is made up of 15 amino acids. Germline assignment: CDR1 ENHRY and CDR2 SYGVKD. Losses at the gene ends were 6 bases for V and 0 bases for J; bases not matched to a gene: 3. This CDR3 reads CAIRDSGSSYNEQFF. As DNA, the CDR3 is TGTGCCATCAGGGATAGCGGGAGCTCCTACAATGAGCAGTTCTTC.

The V gene is TRBV19, the J gene TRBJ1-3, with 7 bases aligning to TRBD1. V dropped 7 bases and J dropped 6; count of bases not matched to a gene: 6. The CDR3 is 13 residues long. Germline assignment: CDR1 LNHDA and CDR2 SQIVND (reference sequence). The CDR3 loop is CASKEGAKNTIYF. The CDR3 DNA reads as TGTGCCAGTAAGGAGGGGGCGAAAAACACCATATATTTT. Supplemented by reference TRBV19 and TRBJ1-3, the full variable domain reads DGGITQSPKYLFRKEGQNVTLSCEQNLNHDAMYWYRQDPGQGLRLIYYSQIVNDFQKGDIAEGYSVSREKKESFPLTVTSAQKNPTAFYLCASKEGAKNTIYFGEGSWLTVV.

This chain uses TRBV19 with TRBJ1-5; D is uncertain. Deletions cut 1 base from V and 1 base from J, with 11 bases between. The CDR3 contains 16 residues. Germline CDR1 and CDR2: LNHDA and SQIVND (reference sequence). CDR3 nucleotides: TGTGCCAGTAGTATAGGCTCGAGGCAGAGCAATCAGCCCCAGCATTTT. It is translated as CASSIGSRQSNQPQHF. Full variable domain (outside the CDR3, taken from reference TRBV19 and TRBJ1-5): DGGITQSPKYLFRKEGQNVTLSCEQNLNHDAMYWYRQDPGQGLRLIYYSQIVNDFQKGDIAEGYSVSREKKESFPLTVTSAQKNPTAFYLCASSIGSRQSNQPQHFGDGTRLSIL.

This chain joins TRBV5-8 and TRBJ2-7; D is ambiguous. The CDR3 contains 12 residues. The V gene's germline CDR1 is SGHTS and CDR2 YDEGEE. Trimming shortened V by 4 bases and J by 0 bases, and 5 bases separated the two germline ends. The CDR3 DNA follows: TGTGCCAGCAGCCTCCGCTCCTACGAGCAGTACTTC. Its translation is CASSLRSYEQYF.

The chain uses TRBV28 and TRBJ1-5; D is unclear. From germline, CDR1 is MDHEN and CDR2 SYDVKM. This CDR3 has 12 amino acids. The ends were cut back, 8 bases at V and 6 bases at J, with 11 bases in the middle. CDR3 in amino acids: CASRSPGQPQHF. Here the CDR3 DNA reads TGTGCCAGCCGATCCCCAGGTCAGCCCCAGCATTTT.

This chain uses TRBV27 with TRBJ2-1, with D possibly being TRBD1 (5 bases). CDR3 length: 14 amino acids. The V gene's germline CDR1 is MNHEY and CDR2 SMNVEV (reference sequence). The V end was cut by 3 bases, the J end by 5 bases, with 11 bases between. CDR3 amino acids: CASSFKGQHNEQFF. The CDR3 DNA reads TGTGCCAGCAGTTTTAAGGGGCAACACAATGAGCAGTTCTTC.

Only a few counts were recorded for this clone. V and J are TRBV13 and TRBJ2-3; 9 bases line up with TRBD2. The CDR3 runs to 15 residues. V was clipped by 5 bases and J by 5 bases; unmatched bases: 8. Germline values: CDR1 PRHDT, CDR2 FYEKMQ (reference sequence). The CDR3 sequence is CASSQTSGRVDTQYF. In nucleotides, the CDR3 is TGTGCCAGCAGCCAGACTAGCGGTAGGGTAGATACGCAGTATTTT. The entire variable domain, with the rest obtained from reference TRBV13 and TRBJ2-3, is as follows: AAGVIQSPRHLIKEKRETATLKCYPIPRHDTVYWYQQGPGQDPQFLISFYEKMQSDKGSIPDRFSAQQFSDYHSELNMSSLELGDSALYFCASSQTSGRVDTQYFGPGTRLTVL.

The V and J genes are TRBV28 and TRBJ2-2; TRBD2 matches 10 bases. Looked up from germline, CDR1 is MDHEN and CDR2 is SYDVKM. CDR3 size: 13 residues. Losses at the gene ends were 7 bases for V and 7 bases for J; bases not matched to a gene: 3. The CDR3 coding sequence is TGTGCCAGCAAACTAGCGGGATACGGGGAGCTGTTTTTT. This translates into CASKLAGYGELFF.

V usage is TRBV2 and J usage is TRBJ2-4, with 7 bases fitting TRBD2. Trimming at V came to 4 bases and at J to 7 bases, leaving 4 bases not matched to a gene. CDR1 is SNHLY, CDR2 FYNNEI, per germline. The CDR3 extends over 13 amino acids. The chain's CDR3 is CASSAGSGNIQYF. Written as DNA, the CDR3 is TGTGCCAGCAGTGCCGGTAGCGGGAACATTCAGTACTTC. Drawing the rest from reference TRBV2 and TRBJ2-4, the complete variable domain is EPEVTQTPSHQVTQMGQEVILRCVPISNHLYFYWYRQILGQKVEFLVSFYNNEISEKSEIFDDQFSVERPDGSNFTLKIRSTKLEDSAMYFCASSAGSGNIQYFGAGTRLSVL.

The genes are TRBV10-3 and TRBJ1-5; 7 bases are shared with TRBD1. Looked up from germline, CDR1 is ENHRY and CDR2 is SYGVKD. This CDR3 has 15 residues. Trimming cost V 1 base and J 1 base; bases outside gene matches: 1. As DNA, the CDR3 is TGTGCCATCAGTGAGTTGGGACAGAGCAATCAGCCCCAGCATTTT. Translation: CAISELGQSNQPQHF.

J is TRBJ2-2 and V is TRBV27; TRBD2 matches 7 bases. This CDR3 has 16 residues. Trimming at V came to 8 bases and at J to 7 bases, leaving 16 bases not matched to a gene. Germline V gene sequence: CDR1 MNHEY, CDR2 SMNVEV (reference sequence). The CDR3, as DNA: TGTGCCAGCGGTGTATCAGGACTAGACTGGGTCGGGGAGCTGTTTTTT. Translated: CASGVSGLDWVGELFF.

The rearrangement uses TRBV5-1 and TRBJ2-2, with 15 bases matching TRBD2. The CDR3 is 16 residues long. The V gene end was trimmed by 4 bases and the J gene end by 4 bases; junction bases not matched to a gene: 2. Germline V gene lookup returns CDR1 SGHRS and CDR2 YFSETQ. Here the CDR3 DNA reads TGCGCCAGCAGCGGGACTAGCGGGAGGAGCACCGGGGAGCTGTTTTTT. Translated: CASSGTSGRSTGELFF.

This rearrangement joins TRBV2 to TRBJ2-4, with a tentative D call TRBD1 (5 bases). CDR3 length: 16 amino acids. V was pared by 0 bases and J by 1 base, with 10 bases between. Looked up from germline, CDR1 is SNHLY and CDR2 is FYNNEI. The CDR3 here is CASSEALRAAKNIQYF. In DNA form, the CDR3 reads TGTGCCAGCAGTGAAGCGCTCAGGGCGGCCAAAAACATTCAGTACTTC.

The J gene is TRBJ2-1, the V gene TRBV21-1; the table's TRBD1 call for D was not verified on the DNA. TRBV21-1 is annotated as a pseudogene. CDR3 size: 17 residues. The DNA of the CDR3 is TGTGCCAGCAGCAAAAGGTTAGGAGACAGGGGAGACAATGAGCAGTTCTTC. This translates into CASSKRLGDRGDNEQFF.

The chain recombines TRBV6-5 with TRBJ2-1; TRBD1 matches 10 bases. Germline V CDR1 and CDR2: MNHEY, SVGAGI. Unmatched junction bases numbered 7, after V lost 7 bases and J lost 4 bases. CDR3 length: 15 amino acids. The CDR3 loop reads CASTDRGLTYNEQFF. DNA for the CDR3: TGTGCCAGCACCGACAGGGGGCTCACTTACAATGAGCAGTTCTTC.

The genes are TRBV25-1 and TRBJ2-3, with D possibly being TRBD1 (6 bases). The CDR3 totals 13 residues. Looked up from germline, CDR1 is MGHDK and CDR2 is SYGVNS. The V gene lost 8 bases and the J gene lost 3 bases, with 12 bases spanning the gap. The CDR3 sequence is CASSITGTDTQYF. CDR3 bases: TGTGCCAGCTCTATTACAGGGACAGATACGCAGTATTTT.

The gene calls are TRBV7-8 and TRBJ2-1; D unclear. CDR3 size: 15 residues. V lost 5 bases and J 1 base, leaving 12 bases between the germline ends. Germline assignment: CDR1 SGHVS and CDR2 FQNEAQ. The CDR3 DNA reads TGTGCCAGCAGCGCCTCACAATTATCCTACAATGAGCAGTTCTTC. It specifies CASSASQLSYNEQFF.

This rearrangement joins TRBV11-2 to TRBJ1-1; 7 bases fit TRBD1. The CDR3 sequence is 15 residues long. The junction had 16 bases not matched to a gene; V was cut back by 4 bases and J by 11 bases. Germline CDR1 SGHAT, CDR2 FQNNGV. CDR3 loop: CASSSRTGMGPRAFF. For the CDR3, the DNA is TGTGCCAGCAGCTCCCGGACAGGCATGGGTCCTCGGGCTTTCTTT.

The chain has TRBV9 and TRBJ1-3; the D gene is possibly TRBD1 (6 bases). Trimming left V 3 bases short and J 4 bases short, with 11 bases between. The CDR3 consists of 14 residues. Germline values: CDR1 SGDLS, CDR2 YYNGEE. The CDR3 reads CASSGPGVGNTIYF. CDR3 coding DNA: TGTGCCAGCAGCGGACCAGGGGTCGGAAACACCATATATTTT.

This clone was seen only once. The chain carries TRBV2 and TRBJ2-7; tentatively, D is TRBD2 (6 bases). In germline, CDR1 is SNHLY, CDR2 FYNNEI. This CDR3 is built from 13 residues. Trimming shortened V by 10 bases and J by 0 bases, and 13 bases separated the two germline ends. This CDR3 reads CAMGTLDSYEQYF. CDR3 nucleotide sequence: TGTGCCATGGGGACTCTTGACTCCTACGAGCAGTACTTC.

V is TRBV5-1 and J is TRBJ2-7; 9 nucleotides align to TRBD1. CDR1 is SGHRS and CDR2 is YFSETQ in the germline V gene. Trimming at V came to 2 bases and at J to 5 bases, leaving 8 bases not matched to a gene. The CDR3 is 15 amino acids. The CDR3 here is CASSFSGTGLNEQYF. The CDR3 coding sequence is TGCGCCAGCAGCTTCTCCGGGACAGGGCTCAACGAGCAGTACTTC.